This TCR beta chain was recorded in a study of identifying expanded T cells in peripheral blood. Study-wide results and limits: About 1.3 clones differed between technical replicates, versus roughly 16 and 20 over time.

Generated by immunoSEQ multiplex PCR, the TCRdb table keeps only in-frame clones and is missing some. This repertoire shows more than 85,000 clones, 88% found once; its top ten account for just under 8.5%. Notes on this clone: As yet, its antigen is unknown.

No infections or other immune events were documented during collection. Germline-derived CDR1 and CDR2 are SEHNR and FQNEAQ (reference sequence). The V end lost 3 bases, the J end lost 7 bases, and 10 bases lay between the germline ends. The CDR3 totals 13 residues. Sequences were obtained from blood. This TCR derives from a person between 18 and 75 years old in good health. V usage is TRBV7-9 and J usage is TRBJ1-5; D gene uncertain. The CDR3 sequence is CASSFGVDQPQHF. The CDR3 DNA sequence: TGTGCCAGCAGCTTTGGAGTTGACCAGCCCCAGCATTTT.